The clone carrying this TCR beta chain appeared a few times. This sample was taken from a study of blood T cells in healthy people across ages. Next came a second PCR, run for about 7 to 12 cycles, which used a sample-barcoded 5' primer along with a J-beta primer mix. TCRdb re-called the 5' RACE reads through MiXCR, storing one row per CDR3 protein. The data show hundreds of thousands of distinct CDR3 sequences, over 45% seen once. The CDR3 runs to 15 residues. The V gene lost 2 bases and the J gene lost 4 bases, with 15 bases spanning the gap. CDR1 and CDR2 from the germline V gene are MNHNY and SVGAGI (reference sequence).

The sequenced sample was blood. The source of this sequence is a woman aged 60-75 years in good health. The chain links TRBV6-6 to TRBJ2-7; possibly TRBD1 or TRBD2 for D (7 bases each). The CDR3 region is CASSYTQGGAYEQYF. The CDR3, as DNA: TGTGCCAGCAGTTACACCCAGGGGGGGGCTTACGAGCAGTACTTC.